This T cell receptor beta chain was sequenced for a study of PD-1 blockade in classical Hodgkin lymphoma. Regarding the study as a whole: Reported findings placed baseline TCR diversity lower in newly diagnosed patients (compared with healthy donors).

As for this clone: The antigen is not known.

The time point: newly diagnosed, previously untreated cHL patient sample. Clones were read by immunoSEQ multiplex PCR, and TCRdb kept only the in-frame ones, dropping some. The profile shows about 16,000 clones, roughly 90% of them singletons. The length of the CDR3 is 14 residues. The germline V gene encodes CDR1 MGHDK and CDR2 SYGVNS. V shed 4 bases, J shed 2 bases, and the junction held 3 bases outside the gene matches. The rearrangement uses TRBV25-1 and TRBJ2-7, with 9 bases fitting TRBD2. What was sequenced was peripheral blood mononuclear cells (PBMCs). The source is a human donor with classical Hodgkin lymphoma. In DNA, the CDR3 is TGTGCCAGCAGTGTGGAGCGGGAGGCCTACGAGCAGTACTTC. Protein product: CASSVEREAYEQYF.